These T cell receptor beta chains were read from a single sample in a study of patients and donors after allogeneic stem cell transplantation. MiXCR was run by TCRdb on the RT-PCR reads, yielding one entry per CDR3 protein. The sample includes 10,000 to 15,000 distinct CDR3 sequences, under 30% of them seen just once. The sample taken for sequencing was blood, either unsorted or a sorted T cell fraction (not recorded which). These receptors all stem from a human donor who was either an allogeneic HSCT recipient or a stem cell or donor lymphocyte infusion donor (not recorded which). It is not recorded whose cells these are; they may come from a transplant donor. Each CDR3 is given with its conserved first and last residue. Each record gives: V gene, CDR3 length, D gene, J gene, clone size, CDR3 DNA, CDR3 protein. D genes are given only for firm matches. Not all rows give a size; the values are once, few, many and, for expanded clones, a class.

V: TRBV5-8
length: 15
D: .
J: TRBJ2-5
size: few
DNA: TGTGCCAGCAGCTTGGCAGGGGTCTACCAAGAGACCCAGTACTTC
CDR3: CASSLAGVYQETQYF

V: TRBV20-1
length: 12
D: .
J: TRBJ1-2
size: few
DNA: TGCAGTGTACGTTACAGCTCCTATGGCTACACCTTC
CDR3: CSVRYSSYGYTF

V: TRBV4-1
length: 19
D: TRBD2
J: TRBJ2-7
size: .
DNA: TGCGCCAGCAGCCAAGTTACAGGGATGGGACTAGCGGGCTTCTACGAGCAGTACTTC
CDR3: CASSQVTGMGLAGFYEQYF

V: TRBV12-3/TRBV12-4
length: 14
D: .
J: TRBJ1-5
size: medium-sized
DNA: TGTGCCAGCAGTTTAAGAGTCAGCAATCAGCCCCAGCATTTT
CDR3: CASSLRVSNQPQHF

V: TRBV5-1
length: 15
D: TRBD1
J: TRBJ1-3
size: few
DNA: TGCGCCAGCAGACGGGACAGCCTCTCTGGAAACACCATATATTTT
CDR3: CASRRDSLSGNTIYF

V: TRBV27
length: 14
D: .
J: TRBJ2-7
size: few
DNA: TGTGCCAGCAGTTTATCTTCGGGGCCCTACGAGCAGTACTTC
CDR3: CASSLSSGPYEQYF

V: TRBV7-8
length: 16
D: .
J: TRBJ1-5
size: .
DNA: TGTGCCAGCAGCTTGCAAGGGGCGTACAGCAATCAGCCCCAGCATTTT
CDR3: CASSLQGAYSNQPQHF

V: TRBV5-1
length: 12
D: .
J: TRBJ2-1
size: few
DNA: TGCGCCAGCAGCTTGGACTTCAATGAGCAGTTCTTC
CDR3: CASSLDFNEQFF

V: TRBV7-2
length: 13
D: .
J: TRBJ1-2
size: .
DNA: TGTGCCAGCAGCTTCGGGGCAGGGAATGGCTACACCTTC
CDR3: CASSFGAGNGYTF

V: TRBV20-1
length: 14
D: .
J: TRBJ1-1
size: many
DNA: TGCAGTGCTAGGCCAGGGATCACTTGGGGTGAAGCTTTCTTT
CDR3: CSARPGITWGEAFF

V: TRBV29-1
length: 14
D: .
J: TRBJ1-4
size: few
DNA: TGCAGCGTTGGGCTTCGCGGCACTAATGAAAAACTGTTTTTT
CDR3: CSVGLRGTNEKLFF

V: TRBV11-2
length: 14
D: .
J: TRBJ2-5
size: .
DNA: TGTGCCAGCAGCGCTTGGGGCCCCACGGAGACCCAGTACTTC
CDR3: CASSAWGPTETQYF

V: TRBV15
length: 17
D: TRBD1
J: TRBJ2-7
size: .
DNA: TGTGCCACCAGCAGAGATTTCTGGACAGGGAACGTCTACGAGCAGTACTTC
CDR3: CATSRDFWTGNVYEQYF

V: TRBV19
length: 13
D: .
J: TRBJ1-2
size: .
DNA: TGTGCCAGTAGTATGTTGATCCCGCGCGGCTACACCTTC
CDR3: CASSMLIPRGYTF

V: TRBV6-5
length: 13
D: .
J: TRBJ1-1
size: few
DNA: TGTGCCTGCAGCTCAGGGAGGAACACTGAAGCTTTCTTT
CDR3: CACSSGRNTEAFF

V: TRBV7-9
length: 14
D: .
J: TRBJ1-1
size: many
DNA: TGTGCCAGCAGCTTAGCGAACCCGGGGGCTGAAGCTTTCTTT
CDR3: CASSLANPGAEAFF

V: TRBV7-9
length: 15
D: .
J: TRBJ2-1
size: .
DNA: TGTGCCAGCAGCTCCTCCGGGAACTCCTACAATGAGCAGTTCTTC
CDR3: CASSSSGNSYNEQFF

V: TRBV24-1
length: 13
D: TRBD1
J: TRBJ1-2
size: many
DNA: TGTGCCACCAGTGACAGGGGGCATAGTGGCTACACCTTC
CDR3: CATSDRGHSGYTF

V: TRBV4-3
length: 15
D: .
J: TRBJ2-2
size: once
DNA: TGCGCCAGCAGCCAAAACTGGGGGCTCACCGGGGAGCTGTTTTTT
CDR3: CASSQNWGLTGELFF

V: TRBV7-2
length: 16
D: TRBD2
J: TRBJ2-7
size: many
DNA: TGTGCCAGCAGCTCCTCACTAGCGGTGGGGGTCTACGAGCAGTACTTC
CDR3: CASSSSLAVGVYEQYF

V: TRBV6-2/TRBV6-3
length: 13
D: .
J: TRBJ2-1
size: .
DNA: TGTGCCAGCAAGACTAGTGGTAGGCTTGAGCAGTTCTTC
CDR3: CASKTSGRLEQFF

V: TRBV7-6
length: 16
D: .
J: TRBJ2-7
size: .
DNA: TGTGCCAGCAGCTTATATTCAGGCCTCGCTACCTACGAGCAGTACTTC
CDR3: CASSLYSGLATYEQYF

V: TRBV28
length: 15
D: .
J: TRBJ1-5
size: few
DNA: TGTGCCAGCAGTCTCCGTGTTATCCAGGGGCAGCCCCAGCATTTT
CDR3: CASSLRVIQGQPQHF

V: TRBV20-1
length: 14
D: TRBD1
J: TRBJ1-1
size: few
DNA: TGCAGTGCTTCAACCGGGACAGGGTACACTGAAGCTTTCTTT
CDR3: CSASTGTGYTEAFF

V: TRBV12-3/TRBV12-4
length: 15
D: TRBD1
J: TRBJ1-6
size: .
DNA: TGTGCCAGCAAGCGGGACAGACTGTTTAATTCACCCCTCCACTTT
CDR3: CASKRDRLFNSPLHF

V: TRBV20-1
length: 14
D: .
J: TRBJ1-5
size: many
DNA: TGCAGTGCCAGACAGGCCTATAGCAATCAGCCCCAGCATTTT
CDR3: CSARQAYSNQPQHF

V: TRBV5-1
length: 15
D: .
J: TRBJ1-3
size: many
DNA: TGCGCCAGCAGCTTGGGGTCAGGCTCTGGAAACACCATATATTTT
CDR3: CASSLGSGSGNTIYF